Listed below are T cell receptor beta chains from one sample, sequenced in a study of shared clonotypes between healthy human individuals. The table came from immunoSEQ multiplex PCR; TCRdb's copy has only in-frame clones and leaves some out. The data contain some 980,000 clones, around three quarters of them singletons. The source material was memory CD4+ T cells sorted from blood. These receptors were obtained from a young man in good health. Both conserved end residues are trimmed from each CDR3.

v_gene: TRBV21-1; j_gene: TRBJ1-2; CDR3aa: ASSKEMYWGARYGYT
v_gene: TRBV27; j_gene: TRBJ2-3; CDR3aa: ASGEPRTDTQY
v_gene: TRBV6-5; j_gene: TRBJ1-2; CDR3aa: ASSYAGLYGYT
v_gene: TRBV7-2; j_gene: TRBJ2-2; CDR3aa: ASSLVRASGELF
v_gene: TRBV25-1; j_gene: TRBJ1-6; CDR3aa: ASGQVNNSPLH
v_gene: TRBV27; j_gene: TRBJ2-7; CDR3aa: ASSAGLAGVTYEQY
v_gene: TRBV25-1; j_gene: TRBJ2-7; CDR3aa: ASSEFGGGEQY
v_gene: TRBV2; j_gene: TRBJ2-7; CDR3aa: ASSEAGGEQY
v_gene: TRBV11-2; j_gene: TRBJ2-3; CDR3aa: ASSPTSGSVEGTDTQY
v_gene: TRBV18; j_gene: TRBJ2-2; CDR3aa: ASSPFSDTGELF
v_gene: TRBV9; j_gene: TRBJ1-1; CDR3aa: ASSVEANMNTEAF
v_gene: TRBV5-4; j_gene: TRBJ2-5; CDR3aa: ASSSPFLKETQY
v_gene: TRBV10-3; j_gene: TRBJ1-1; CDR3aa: AIKKNTEAF
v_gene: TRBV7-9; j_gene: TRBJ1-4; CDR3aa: ASSLGREDEKLF
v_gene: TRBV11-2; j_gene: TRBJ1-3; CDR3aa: ASSLVLGSGNTIY
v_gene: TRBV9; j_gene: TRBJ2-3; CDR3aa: ASSAEEGGQAQY
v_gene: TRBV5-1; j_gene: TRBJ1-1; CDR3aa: ASSFGRGNTEAF
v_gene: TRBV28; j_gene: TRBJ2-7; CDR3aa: ASSFVVSYEQY
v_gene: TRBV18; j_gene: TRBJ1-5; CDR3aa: ASSSDSNQPQH
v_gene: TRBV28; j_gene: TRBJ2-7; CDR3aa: ASSGGLINYEQY
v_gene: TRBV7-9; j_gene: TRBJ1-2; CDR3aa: ASSRPEGGGGYT
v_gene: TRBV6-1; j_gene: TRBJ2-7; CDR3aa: ASSEESNSYYEQY
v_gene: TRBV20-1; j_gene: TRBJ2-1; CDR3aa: SAMRDEQF
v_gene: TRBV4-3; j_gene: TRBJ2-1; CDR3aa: ASSHRGTGAYNEQF
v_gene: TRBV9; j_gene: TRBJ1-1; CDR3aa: ASSVGLSGDTEAF
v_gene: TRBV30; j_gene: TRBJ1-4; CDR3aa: AWRRRGKLDRPNFNEKLF
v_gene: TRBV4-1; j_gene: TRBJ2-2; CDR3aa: ASSQERGTGELF
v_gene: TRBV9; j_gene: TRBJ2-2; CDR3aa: ASSVGEGNTGELF
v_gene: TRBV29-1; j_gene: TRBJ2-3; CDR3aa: SVTGTASSTDTQY